One T cell receptor (beta chain) is described in this entry. Its antigen is not identified. The TCR beta CDR3 regions underwent amplification using RNA transcripts as the source. First-round RT-PCR targeting the TCR CDR3 was performed with the HTBI primer set. TCRdb used MiXCR to reprocess the multiplex PCR reads, holding one entry per CDR3 protein. Altogether hundreds of thousands of distinct CDR3 sequences are present, just under 15% being singletons, with the ten largest covering roughly 33%. Investigators excluded patients with uncontrolled infection, other autoimmune disease, pregnancy or lactation. This sample holds PBMCs from around 9.9 ml fresh peripheral blood. CDR3 length: 14 residues. Between the trimmed V and J ends, which lost 1 base and 6 bases, there was a span of 12 bases. Germline V gene sequence: CDR1 DFQATT, CDR2 SNEGSKA (reference sequence). The data stem from a study of T cells in Graves' hyperthyroidism and ophthalmopathy. Study-wide points: For ophthalmopathy, model prediction preceded onset by a median roughly 5.9 months.

The rearrangement joins TRBV20-1 to TRBJ1-4, with D possibly TRBD1 on 6 matching bases. This clonotype was obtained from a woman aged 30 to 39 with Graves' hyperthyroidism. Sequenced: blood. The CDR3 loop is CSARGTVGDEKLFF. The CDR3 bases are TGCAGTGCTAGAGGGACAGTTGGGGATGAAAAACTGTTTTTT.